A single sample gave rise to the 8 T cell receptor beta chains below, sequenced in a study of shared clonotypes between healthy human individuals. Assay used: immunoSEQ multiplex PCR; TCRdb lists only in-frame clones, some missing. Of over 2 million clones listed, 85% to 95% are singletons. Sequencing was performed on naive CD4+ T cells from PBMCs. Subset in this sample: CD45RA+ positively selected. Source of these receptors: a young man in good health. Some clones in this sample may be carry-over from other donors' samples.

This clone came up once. The CDR3 DNA sequence: TGCGCCAGCAGCCAAGGGAGCGAGTACACCGGGGAGCTGTTTTTT. Its protein product is CASSQGSEYTGELFF. This sequence joins TRBV4-1 and TRBJ2-2; D unresolved. This CDR3 region has 15 residues. In germline, CDR1 is MGHRA, CDR2 YSYEKL. The V and J ends lost 1 base and 3 bases respectively, with 9 bases between them.

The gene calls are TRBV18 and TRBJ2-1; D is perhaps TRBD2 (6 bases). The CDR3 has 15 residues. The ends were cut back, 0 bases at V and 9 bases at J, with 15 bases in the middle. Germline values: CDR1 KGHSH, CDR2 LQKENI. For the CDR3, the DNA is TGTGCCAGCTCACCACCGGGAGGTACGTTCTCTGAGCAGTTCTTC. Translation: CASSPPGGTFSEQFF.

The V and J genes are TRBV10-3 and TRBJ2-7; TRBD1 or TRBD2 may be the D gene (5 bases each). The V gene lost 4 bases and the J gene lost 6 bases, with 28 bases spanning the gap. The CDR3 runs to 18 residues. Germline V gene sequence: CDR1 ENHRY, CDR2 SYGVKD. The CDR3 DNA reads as TGTGCCATCAGTGGGGGAAAAGAGGGGAGCGGCATAGGACGCGAGCAGTACTTC. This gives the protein CAISGGKEGSGIGREQYF.

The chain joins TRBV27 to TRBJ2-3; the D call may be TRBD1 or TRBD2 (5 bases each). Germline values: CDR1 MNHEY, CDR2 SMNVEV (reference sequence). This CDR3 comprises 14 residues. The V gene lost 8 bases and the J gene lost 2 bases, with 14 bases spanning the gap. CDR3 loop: CASGQVGTTDTQYF. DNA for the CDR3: TGTGCCAGCGGTCAGGTAGGGACCACAGATACGCAGTATTTT.

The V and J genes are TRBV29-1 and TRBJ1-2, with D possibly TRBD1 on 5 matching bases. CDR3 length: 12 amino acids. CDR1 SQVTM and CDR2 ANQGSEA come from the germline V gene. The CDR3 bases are TGCACCTCAAAGGGGACGGCCGAGGGCTACACCTTC. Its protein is CTSKGTAEGYTF.

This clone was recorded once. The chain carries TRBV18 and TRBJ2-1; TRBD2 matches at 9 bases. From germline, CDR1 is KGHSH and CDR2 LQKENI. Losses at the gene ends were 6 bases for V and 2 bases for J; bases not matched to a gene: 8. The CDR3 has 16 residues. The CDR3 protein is CASSPTTSGAYNEQFF. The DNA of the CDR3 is TGTGCCAGCTCCCCTACGACTAGCGGAGCCTACAATGAGCAGTTCTTC. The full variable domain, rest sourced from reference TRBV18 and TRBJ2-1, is NAGVMQNPRHLVRRRGQEARLRCSPMKGHSHVYWYRQLPEEGLKFMVYLQKENIIDESGMPKERFSAEFPKEGPSILRIQQVVRGDSAAYFCASSPTTSGAYNEQFFGPGTRLTVL.

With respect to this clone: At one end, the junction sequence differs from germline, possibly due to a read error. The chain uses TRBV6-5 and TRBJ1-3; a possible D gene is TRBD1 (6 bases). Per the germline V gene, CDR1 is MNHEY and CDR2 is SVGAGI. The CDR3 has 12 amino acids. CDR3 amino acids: CASSPRTAEGHF. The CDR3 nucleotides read TGTGCCAGCAGTCCCCGGACAGCCGAAGGTCATTTT.

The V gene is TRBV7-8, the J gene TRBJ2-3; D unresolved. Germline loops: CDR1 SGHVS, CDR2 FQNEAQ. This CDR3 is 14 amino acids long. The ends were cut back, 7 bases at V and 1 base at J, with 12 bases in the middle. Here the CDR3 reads CASNYPGGTDTQYF. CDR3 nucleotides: TGTGCCAGCAACTACCCTGGAGGCACAGATACGCAGTATTTT.